This passage covers 2 T cell receptor beta chains from one sample sequenced in a study of shared clonotypes between healthy human individuals. TCRdb's table, derived via immunoSEQ multiplex PCR, lists solely in-frame clones and lacks some. The data contain millions of clones, approximately 95% of them singletons. Sequencing was done on a sample of naive CD4+ T cells sorted from blood. Subset described: CD45RA+ positively selected. The receptors derive from a man aged 18 to 35 in good health.

The rearrangement joins TRBV5-1 to TRBJ2-1; 9 nucleotides line up with TRBD2. This CDR3 spans 16 amino acids. J lost 0 bases, V lost 4 bases, and 5 bases had no gene match. Germline V gene data show CDR1 as SGHRS and CDR2 as YFSETQ. CDR3 nucleotide sequence: TGCGCCAGCAGCGGATCTAGCGGGGCCTCCTACAATGAGCAGTTCTTC. It encodes CASSGSSGASYNEQFF. Variable domain in full (rest from reference TRBV5-1 and TRBJ2-1): KAGVTQTPRYLIKTRGQQVTLSCSPISGHRSVSWYQQTPGQGLQFLFEYFSETQRNKGNFPGRFSGRQFSNSRSEMNVSTLELGDSALYLCASSGSSGASYNEQFFGPGTRLTVL.

The chain carries TRBV11-2 and TRBJ2-1; D might be TRBD1 (5 bases). CDR3 length: 11 amino acids. Germline V gene data show CDR1 as SGHAT and CDR2 as FQNNGV. Trimming pared 8 bases from V and 9 bases from J, leaving 11 bases between. This chain's CDR3 is CASLEQVEQFF. The CDR3 DNA is TGTGCCAGCCTGGAACAGGTTGAGCAGTTCTTC.